This T cell receptor beta chain was retrieved from a study of blood T cell repertoires in COVID-19. In the study overall: Acute and convalescent COVID-19 specimens originated in the United States, Italy and Spain. Sample material is recorded as cDNA or gDNA derived from T cells, B-cell-depleted T cells, or PBMCs.

Per the authors' pipeline: Scientists estimated how many nucleated cells there were by amplifying reference gene primers. Libraries were prepared by immunoSEQ multiplex PCR; TCRdb keeps only in-frame clonotypes and omits some of them. Clone size and the V and J calls come from that table; the DNA yielded D and trimming. This table has around 500,000 clones, 70% to 90% appearing once. This CDR3 spans 13 amino acids. The germline CDR1 and CDR2 sequences are LNHNV and YYDKDF (reference sequence). With 5 bases removed from V and 4 bases from J, the gap between germline ends came to 10 bases. This sequence joins TRBV15 and TRBJ2-3; unclear D gene. Sequencing was performed on peripheral blood. The receptor was isolated from a human donor in a cohort sampled during active COVID-19. CDR3: CATSESWPDTQYF. Here the CDR3 DNA reads TGTGCCACCAGCGAAAGTTGGCCAGATACGCAGTATTTT.